This passage covers 3 T cell receptor beta chains from one sample sequenced in a study of T cell responses to AZD1222 COVID-19 vaccine (dated by TCRdb to 2020 to 2023). The sample's time point label, decoded: baseline before first vaccination. The library relied on the immunoSEQ multiplex PCR assay. Imported from immuneACCESS, the table was reduced by TCRdb to in-frame sequences with V and J called. These copies leave out some clones; in studies compared against another copy, an unresolved V gene accounts for under half, and the cause of the remainder is not known. Counted in this sample were some 110,000 clones; 85% to 90% of them appeared once. The ten largest clones capture around a tenth of the sample. Sequenced material: peripheral blood, taken on day 0 of AZD1222 vaccination. The receptors here all came from an adult in good health.

This chain connects TRBV24-1 to TRBJ2-2; D might be TRBD1 or TRBD2, each matching 5 bases. In germline, CDR1 is KGHDR, CDR2 SFDVKD. The CDR3 spans 15 residues. Trimming pared 4 bases from V and 4 bases from J, leaving 12 bases between. CDR3 loop: CATSEGPGVTGELFF. CDR3 DNA sequence: TGTGCCACCAGTGAGGGACCCGGAGTCACCGGGGAGCTGTTTTTT.

The chain couples TRBV25-1 to TRBJ2-5, with D possibly being TRBD2 (6 bases). Germline loops: CDR1 MGHDK, CDR2 SYGVNS. CDR3 length equals 14 residues. V lost 1 base and J lost 5, with 11 bases in between. CDR3 loop: CASSEFGGTETQYF. The DNA of the CDR3 is TGTGCCAGCAGTGAATTTGGCGGGACGGAGACCCAGTACTTC.

The CDR3 DNA is TGTGCCAGCAGCCCCGTGTTGGGGGCCCTGAACACCGGGGAGCTGTTTTTT. Residues: CASSPVLGALNTGELFF. The chain has TRBV25-1 and TRBJ2-2; possible D gene TRBD1, 6 bases. The CDR3 has 17 amino acids. Germline V gene lookup returns CDR1 MGHDK and CDR2 SYGVNS. Trimming removed 6 bases from V and 1 base from J, with 18 bases in between.